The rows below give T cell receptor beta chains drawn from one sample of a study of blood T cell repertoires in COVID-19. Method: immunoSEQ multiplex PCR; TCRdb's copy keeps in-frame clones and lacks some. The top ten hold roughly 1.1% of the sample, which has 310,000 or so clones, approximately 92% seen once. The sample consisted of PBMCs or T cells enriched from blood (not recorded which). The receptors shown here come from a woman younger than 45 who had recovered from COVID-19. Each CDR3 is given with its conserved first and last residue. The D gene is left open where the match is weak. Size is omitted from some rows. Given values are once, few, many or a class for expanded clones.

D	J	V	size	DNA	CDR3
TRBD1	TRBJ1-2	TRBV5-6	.	TGTGCCAGCAGCCCCGATGGGGGCAGGGGGCCATCCTATGGCTACACCTTC	CASSPDGGRGPSYGYTF
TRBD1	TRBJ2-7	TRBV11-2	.	TGTGCCAGCAGCTCGGGACAGGGGTCCTACGAGCAGTACTTC	CASSSGQGSYEQYF
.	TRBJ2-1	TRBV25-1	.	TGTGCCAGCAGTGAAGAGACTAAACAGTTCTTC	CASSEETKQFF
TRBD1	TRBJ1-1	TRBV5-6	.	TGTGCCAGCAGCCGGTTTCAGGGGGACACTGAAGCTTTCTTT	CASSRFQGDTEAFF
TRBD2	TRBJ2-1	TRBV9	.	TGTGCCAGCAGCGACCCCGGGACTAGCGGGAGAAATGAGCAGTTCTTC	CASSDPGTSGRNEQFF
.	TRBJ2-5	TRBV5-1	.	TGCGCCAGCAGCCGGGGGGCGGACGGTTTGACCCAGTACTTC	CASSRGADGLTQYF
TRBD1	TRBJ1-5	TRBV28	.	TGTGCCCATGCCCGACAGGGGATAGATCAGCCCCAGCATTTT	CAHARQGIDQPQHF
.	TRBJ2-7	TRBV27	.	TGTGCCAGCAGTTTATCGAATCCTCAGGCGGGACTCGAGCAGTACTTC	CASSLSNPQAGLEQYF
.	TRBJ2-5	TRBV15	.	TGTGCCACCAGCAGAGAGGTCACAGGCCAAGAGACCCAGTACTTC	CATSREVTGQETQYF
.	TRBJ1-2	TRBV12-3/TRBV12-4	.	TGTGCCAGCAGTTTTCGGTTTTATGGCTACACCTTC	CASSFRFYGYTF
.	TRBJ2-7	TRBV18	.	TGTGCCAGCTCACCAAACAGGGATAGATACGAGCAGTACTTC	CASSPNRDRYEQYF
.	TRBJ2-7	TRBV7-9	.	TGTGCCAGCAGCTTAGGTGGCGGCTACGAGCAGTACTTC	CASSLGGGYEQYF
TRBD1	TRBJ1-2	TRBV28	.	TGTGCCAGCACCGAGGGGACAGGCTATTATGGCTACACCTTC	CASTEGTGYYGYTF
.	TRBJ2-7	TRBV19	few	TGTGCCAGTAGTATGGCGACAGGGAGGAATCACGAGCAGTACTTC	CASSMATGRNHEQYF
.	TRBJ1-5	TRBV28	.	TGTGCCAGCAGTGGGCGAATACGGAGCAATCAGCCCCAGCATTTT	CASSGRIRSNQPQHF
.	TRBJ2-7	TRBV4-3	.	TGCGCCAGCAGCCAAGATACGTCCGGGGTCGGCTACGAGCAGTACTTC	CASSQDTSGVGYEQYF